This T cell receptor beta chain was retrieved from a study of cytomegalovirus exposure and HLA in healthy donors. Whole-study context: Roughly 80 million unique TCRs from HLA-typed donors made up an early data release. Falling in the Caucasian-associated ancestry cluster were about 82% of under 450 genotyped donors.

Study-wide points: Productive status was seen about 87% or about 30% of the time for most TCR beta V segments in an earlier analysis. Researchers catalogued over 150 TCR beta chains as cytomegalovirus-associated.

The CDR3 sequence is 17 residues long. Germline values: CDR1 MNHEY, CDR2 SMNVEV (reference sequence). V shed 7 bases, J shed 4 bases, and the junction held 17 bases outside the gene matches. Both 60 Vbeta primers and 13 Jbeta primers went into the PCR. Generated by immunoSEQ multiplex PCR, the TCRdb table keeps only in-frame clones and is missing some. The sample has 110,000 to 150,000 clones; about 8.9% are singletons. This clone was observed a few times. Its antigen remains unknown. The rearrangement links TRBV27 to TRBJ2-7; 9 nucleotides match TRBD1. Sequencing used PBMCs. This TCR was sampled from a man aged 50 to 59 in good health and CMV-seronegative. The CDR3 sequence is CASNSAFGQGIEYEQYF. The DNA of the CDR3 is TGTGCCAGCAATTCCGCCTTCGGACAGGGGATAGAGTACGAGCAGTACTTC.